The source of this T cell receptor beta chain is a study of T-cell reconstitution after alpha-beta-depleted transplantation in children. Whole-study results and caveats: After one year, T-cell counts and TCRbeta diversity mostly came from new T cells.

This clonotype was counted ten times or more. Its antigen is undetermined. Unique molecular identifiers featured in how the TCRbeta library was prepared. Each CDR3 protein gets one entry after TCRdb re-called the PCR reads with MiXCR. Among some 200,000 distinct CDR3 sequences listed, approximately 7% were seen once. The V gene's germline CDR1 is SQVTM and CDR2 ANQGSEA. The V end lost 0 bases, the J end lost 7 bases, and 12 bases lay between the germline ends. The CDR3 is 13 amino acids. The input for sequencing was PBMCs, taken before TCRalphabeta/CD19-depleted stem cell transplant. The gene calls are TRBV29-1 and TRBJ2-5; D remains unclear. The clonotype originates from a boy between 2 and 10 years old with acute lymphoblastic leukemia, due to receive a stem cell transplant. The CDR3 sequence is CSVEDVGKRTQYF. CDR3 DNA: TGCAGCGTTGAAGATGTGGGAAAGAGGACCCAGTACTTC.